These 23 T cell receptor beta chains were all obtained from the same sample, sequenced in a study of CD4 T cells in relation to SARS-CoV-2 and coronaviruses. For these TCRs, the target antigens are not known. The unexposed donors gave CD4+ T cells in about 2010-2019, prior to COVID-19. After approximately 10 days of culture, CD4+ T cells were isolated. Assay used: immunoSEQ multiplex PCR; TCRdb lists only in-frame clones, some missing. The table lists under 25,000 clones, roughly 80% of them singletons. Sequencing input: CD4+ T cells from PBMCs, cultured in vitro. The source of these receptors is a human donor in good health.

The genes are TRBV3-1 (or the pseudogene TRBV3-2) and TRBJ1-2; D remains ambiguous. CDR1 and CDR2 from the germline V gene are LGHDT and YNNKEL (reference sequence). V lost 3 bases and J 4 bases, leaving 9 bases between the germline ends. The CDR3 consists of 13 residues. DNA of the CDR3: TGTGCCAGCAGCCAGTTCTCTGCCTATGGCTACACCTTC. It translates to CASSQFSAYGYTF.

The chain uses TRBV5-6 and TRBJ2-5, with TRBD2 matching 9 bases. In germline, CDR1 is SGHDT, CDR2 YYEEEE. V gave up 2 bases and J gave up 5 bases; unmatched junction bases: 7. The CDR3 has 15 amino acids. The CDR3 coding sequence is TGTGCCAGCAGCTTAGATAGCGGGAGTGGGGAGACCCAGTACTTC. It specifies CASSLDSGSGETQYF.

The genes are TRBV7-2 and TRBJ2-7; D remains unclear. The CDR3 contains 17 residues. Per the germline V gene, CDR1 is SGHTA and CDR2 is FQGNSA. V shed 1 base and J shed 0 bases, with 16 bases lying between them. CDR3 in amino acids: CASSLEVSKRISYEQYF. The CDR3 DNA reads as TGTGCCAGCAGCTTAGAAGTTTCCAAACGGATCTCCTACGAGCAGTACTTC. Variable domain in full (rest from reference TRBV7-2 and TRBJ2-7): GAGVSQSPSNKVTEKGKDVELRCDPISGHTALYWYRQSLGQGLEFLIYFQGNSAPDKSGLPSDRFSAERTGGSVSTLTIQRTQQEDSAVYLCASSLEVSKRISYEQYFGPGTRLTVT.

The CDR3 loop reads CASSLGQGKYGYTF. CDR3 DNA sequence: TGCGCCAGCAGCTTGGGACAGGGAAAATACGGCTACACCTTC. The V call is TRBV5-1, the J call TRBJ1-2; 7 nucleotides match TRBD1. CDR3 length: 14 residues. The ends lost 0 bases at V and 8 bases at J; junction bases unmatched: 7. Germline V gene data show CDR1 as SGHRS and CDR2 as YFSETQ.

CDR3 loop: CASSEQGTDTQYF. For the CDR3, the DNA is TGCGCCAGCAGTGAACAGGGGACAGATACGCAGTATTTT. The gene calls are TRBV10-2 and TRBJ2-3; 7 bases map to TRBD1. Per germline, CDR1 WSHSY and CDR2 SAAADI. The trim removed 3 bases at V and 3 bases at J, leaving 0 bases unmatched. The length of the CDR3 is 13 residues.

The rearrangement joins TRBV5-4 to TRBJ1-2, with no clear D. Per the germline V gene, CDR1 is SGHNT and CDR2 is YYREEE (reference sequence). Trimming cost V 0 bases and J 0 bases, with 9 bases left between them. The CDR3 sequence is 15 residues long. The CDR3 protein is CASSLDVAANYGYTF. The CDR3 nucleotides read TGTGCCAGCAGCTTGGACGTGGCGGCTAACTATGGCTACACCTTC.

The chain uses TRBV11-2 and TRBJ1-5; D is uncertain. The CDR3 consists of 12 residues. Deletions cut 0 bases from V and 4 bases from J, with 1 base between. The V gene's germline CDR1 is SGHAT and CDR2 FQNNGV. The CDR3 here is CASSLENQPQHF. For the CDR3, the DNA is TGTGCCAGCAGCTTAGAGAATCAGCCCCAGCATTTT.

The V and J genes are TRBV18 and TRBJ1-1; D not certain. CDR1 is KGHSH and CDR2 is LQKENI in the germline V gene. The CDR3 covers 13 residues. Trimming shortened V by 6 bases and J by 6 bases, and 14 bases separated the two germline ends. The CDR3 sequence is CASSHDGTAEAFF. The CDR3 DNA reads as TGTGCCAGCTCCCACGATGGCACCGCTGAAGCTTTCTTT.

CDR3 sequence: CASSLGPGGTDTQYF. In nucleotides, the CDR3 is TGTGCCAGCAGCTTAGGACCGGGGGGGACAGATACGCAGTATTTT. J is TRBJ2-3 and V is TRBV7-2, with 8 bases that match TRBD2. The V segment lost 1 base and the J segment 3 bases; nucleotides outside the gene matches: 3. Germline V gene data show CDR1 as SGHTA and CDR2 as FQGNSA. The CDR3 covers 15 residues.

This chain uses TRBV9 with TRBJ1-4; D gene unclear. Per the germline V gene, CDR1 is SGDLS and CDR2 is YYNGEE. This CDR3 is 15 amino acids long. V lost 1 base and J 5 bases, leaving 12 bases between the germline ends. The CDR3 DNA reads TGTGCCAGCAGCGTAACGACCCACGAGAATGAAAAACTGTTTTTT. Amino acids: CASSVTTHENEKLFF.

This chain uses TRBV7-9 with TRBJ2-1; 10 bases match TRBD2. Trimming at V came to 5 bases and at J to 0 bases, leaving 10 bases not matched to a gene. CDR1 is SEHNR and CDR2 is FQNEAQ in the germline V gene (reference sequence). The CDR3 length is 18 residues. The CDR3 DNA reads TGTGCCAGCAGCCCTGACTGGACTAGCGGTTACTCCTACAATGAGCAGTTCTTC. This sequence encodes CASSPDWTSGYSYNEQFF.

The chain couples TRBV5-1 to TRBJ2-7; 8 bases align to TRBD1. The CDR3 is 15 residues long. V shed 7 bases, J shed 2 bases, and the junction held 11 bases outside the gene matches. Germline V CDR1 and CDR2: SGHRS, YFSETQ. CDR3 DNA sequence: TGCGCCAGCTGCCTAGGACAGGGCGTTACCTACGAGCAGTACTTC. This gives the protein CASCLGQGVTYEQYF.

CDR3 in amino acids: CASSLGWVYEQYF. The CDR3 bases are TGTGCCAGCAGTTTAGGTTGGGTCTACGAGCAGTACTTC. This chain connects TRBV12-3 or TRBV12-4 to TRBJ2-7; D gene unclear. The ends were cut back, 1 base at V and 3 bases at J, with 7 bases in the middle. The CDR3 runs 13 residues.

The chain combines TRBV5-4 with TRBJ2-1; 9 bases fit TRBD2. This CDR3 has 16 residues. Germline loops: CDR1 SGHNT, CDR2 YYREEE (reference sequence). With V trimmed by 2 bases and J by 0 bases, 3 bases remained unmatched. CDR3 residues: CASSFERGASYNEQFF. CDR3 bases: TGTGCCAGCAGCTTTGAGCGGGGGGCCTCCTACAATGAGCAGTTCTTC.

The chain employs TRBV5-1 and TRBJ2-2; possibly TRBD2 for D (5 bases). The CDR3 loop spans 16 amino acids. V lost 0 bases and J lost 5, with 14 bases in between. The germline CDR1 and CDR2 sequences are SGHRS and YFSETQ. The CDR3 loop is CASSLVPGSETGELFF. The DNA of the CDR3 is TGCGCCAGCAGCTTGGTTCCGGGGTCGGAGACCGGGGAGCTGTTTTTT.

The CDR3 DNA is TGTGCCAGCAGCCAAGTCGGCTCGCGGCAAGAGCAGTTCTTC. This encodes CASSQVGSRQEQFF. The rearrangement links TRBV4-2 to TRBJ2-1, with D unresolved. The CDR3 covers 14 residues. V lost 1 base to trimming and J lost 10 bases, with 14 bases between them. The germline V gene encodes CDR1 LGHNA and CDR2 YNFKEQ.

The J gene is TRBJ2-2, the V gene TRBV6-5; D is uncertain. Germline values: CDR1 MNHEY, CDR2 SVGAGI. The CDR3 is 14 residues long. Trimming removed 6 bases from V and 2 bases from J, with 10 bases in between. DNA for the CDR3: TGTGCCAGCAGCCTAGACCAAAACACCGGGGAGCTGTTTTTT. Its protein product is CASSLDQNTGELFF.

Turning to this clone: One junction end does not reproduce the germline sequence, and a read error may be involved. This rearrangement joins TRBV7-2 to TRBJ2-7; D gene unclear. Germline V gives CDR1 SGHTA, CDR2 FQGNSA. The CDR3 spans 14 residues. CDR3 residues: CASSLASGSRSWHF. The CDR3 DNA reads TGTGCCAGCAGCTTAGCTTCGGGCAGTAGGTCATGGCACTTC.

The CDR3 region is CAWDTGTSVRETQYF. Here the CDR3 DNA reads TGTGCCTGGGATACCGGGACTAGCGTTCGGGAGACCCAGTACTTC. V and J are TRBV30 and TRBJ2-5; TRBD2 matches 10 bases. The CDR3 totals 15 residues. CDR1 and CDR2 (germline): GTSNPN, SVGIG (reference sequence). V gave up 5 bases and J gave up 5 bases; unmatched junction bases: 11.

The rearrangement uses TRBV9 and TRBJ1-2; D not resolved. Trimming stripped 0 bases from V and 4 bases from J, with 19 bases between. Germline lookup yields CDR1 SGDLS and CDR2 YYNGEE. This CDR3 has 17 amino acids. This chain's CDR3 is CASSVDPRGRSSYGYTF. The DNA of the CDR3 is TGTGCCAGCAGCGTAGACCCCCGCGGCCGGAGTTCCTATGGCTACACCTTC.

This clone is a singleton in its sample. This rearrangement joins TRBV19 to TRBJ1-4, with D possibly being TRBD1 (6 bases). The germline V gene encodes CDR1 LNHDA and CDR2 SQIVND (reference sequence). The CDR3 covers 15 residues. The V and J ends lost 6 bases and 1 base respectively, with 12 bases between them. CDR3 in amino acids: CASRSRGGTNEKLFF. In nucleotides, the CDR3 is TGTGCCAGTAGATCACGAGGGGGAACTAATGAAAAACTGTTTTTT.

The chain uses TRBV18 and TRBJ1-4; 7 bases fit TRBD1. CDR1 is KGHSH and CDR2 is LQKENI in the germline V gene. This CDR3 comprises 19 residues. V gave up 1 base and J gave up 5 bases; unmatched junction bases: 16. CDR3 residues: CASSPQGDSLPAGNEKLFF. Written as DNA, the CDR3 is TGTGCCAGCTCACCACAAGGGGACAGCCTCCCGGCGGGAAATGAAAAACTGTTTTTT.

The rearrangement links TRBV5-1 to TRBJ2-7, with D possibly matching TRBD1 (5 bases). Germline V CDR1 and CDR2: SGHRS, YFSETQ. The CDR3 runs 14 residues. Between the trimmed V and J ends, which lost 0 bases and 3 bases, there was a span of 10 bases. CDR3 sequence (DNA): TGCGCCAGCAGCTTGGAAGGGGCTCTCTACGAGCAGTACTTC. This sequence encodes CASSLEGALYEQYF.